Below, 16 T cell receptor beta chains from the same sample are listed, as sequenced in a study of cytomegalovirus exposure and HLA in healthy donors. The PCR ran on 60 Vbeta and 13 Jbeta primers. Measured with immunoSEQ multiplex PCR; TCRdb has only the in-frame clones, and not every one. The repertoire holds around 160,000 clones, with roughly 80% as singletons. What was sequenced was PBMCs. The receptor source for this set is a man aged 50 or older in good health and CMV-seropositive.

The chain recombines TRBV11-3 with TRBJ1-6; possible D gene TRBD1, 6 bases. V lost 2 bases, J lost 8 bases, and 28 bases lay in between. Germline lookup yields CDR1 SGHNT and CDR2 YENEEA. The CDR3 extends over 20 amino acids. The CDR3 loop is CASSLLEPGGSILPHSPLHF. CDR3 nucleotides: TGTGCCAGCAGCTTATTGGAACCGGGGGGCTCCATCCTCCCCCATTCACCCCTCCACTTT. The complete variable domain, with remaining parts taken from reference TRBV11-3 and TRBJ1-6, reads EAGVVQSPRYKIIEKKQPVAFWCNPISGHNTLYWYLQNLGQGPELLIRYENEEAVDDSQLPKDRFSAERLKGVDSTLKIQPAELGDSAVYLCASSLLEPGGSILPHSPLHFGNGTRLTVT.

The gene calls are TRBV6-5 and TRBJ2-1, with TRBD1 identical over 7 bases. Germline lookup yields CDR1 MNHEY and CDR2 SVGAGI. The CDR3 length is 14 residues. The J segment lost 4 bases and the V segment lost 4 bases, leaving 4 bases of the junction unmatched. CDR3 sequence (DNA): TGTGCCAGCAGTTGGGAACAGGGGTACAATGAGCAGTTCTTC. Its translation: CASSWEQGYNEQFF.

This chain uses TRBV5-1 with TRBJ2-7; the match to TRBD2 covers 7 bases. The CDR3 consists of 14 residues. Trimming at V came to 0 bases and at J to 2 bases, leaving 2 bases not matched to a gene. Germline CDR1 and CDR2: SGHRS and YFSETQ. The CDR3: CASSLGAGAYEQYF. CDR3 in DNA: TGCGCCAGCAGCTTGGGGGCGGGGGCCTACGAGCAGTACTTC.

This clone has just a few counts. This chain uses TRBV5-1 with TRBJ2-2; 8 bases line up with TRBD1. The trim removed 3 bases at V and 0 bases at J, leaving 1 base unmatched. Germline CDR1 is SGHRS and CDR2 is YFSETQ. The CDR3 spans 15 residues. CDR3 protein: CASSSDRANTGELFF. The CDR3 DNA is TGCGCCAGCAGCTCGGACAGGGCGAACACCGGGGAGCTGTTTTTT. Drawing the rest from reference TRBV5-1 and TRBJ2-2, the complete variable domain is KAGVTQTPRYLIKTRGQQVTLSCSPISGHRSVSWYQQTPGQGLQFLFEYFSETQRNKGNFPGRFSGRQFSNSRSEMNVSTLELGDSALYLCASSSDRANTGELFFGEGSRLTVL.

This clone appeared once. V and J are TRBV19 and TRBJ1-3; D might be TRBD1 (5 bases). This CDR3 is 14 amino acids long. Per germline, CDR1 LNHDA and CDR2 SQIVND (reference sequence). The V end lost 9 bases, the J end lost 1 base, and 13 bases lay between the germline ends. CDR3 amino acids: CASREGTSGNTIYF. The CDR3 bases are TGTGCCAGCAGGGAAGGAACTTCTGGAAACACCATATATTTT.

On this clone: This same CDR3 is encoded by further DNA sequences in the sample. The chain links TRBV19 to TRBJ1-6, with 9 bases lining up with TRBD1. After removal of 8 bases from V and 7 bases from J, the junction contained 6 bases not matched to a gene. The CDR3 has 14 residues. CDR1 is LNHDA, CDR2 SQIVND, per germline (reference sequence). The CDR3 sequence is CASEPTGGNSPLHF. CDR3 in DNA: TGTGCCAGTGAGCCAACAGGGGGCAATTCACCCCTCCACTTT.

The chain uses TRBV27 and TRBJ1-5; the D gene is possibly TRBD1 (6 bases). CDR1 is MNHEY and CDR2 is SMNVEV in the germline V gene (reference sequence). This CDR3 region has 14 residues. V was clipped by 11 bases and J by 3 bases, with 17 bases between them. The CDR3 protein is CASGSRQDNQPQHF. The CDR3 DNA follows: TGTGCCTCCGGTTCTAGACAGGACAATCAGCCCCAGCATTTT.

The rearrangement joins TRBV15 to TRBJ2-5; TRBD1 is a possible D gene (5 bases). The V end was cut by 3 bases, the J end by 4 bases, with 15 bases between. This CDR3 is built from 15 residues. Looked up from germline, CDR1 is LNHNV and CDR2 is YYDKDF (reference sequence). CDR3 sequence: CATSRVQGQGETQYF. CDR3 DNA sequence: TGTGCCACCAGCAGGGTCCAGGGCCAGGGAGAGACCCAGTACTTC.

The chain carries TRBV5-4 and TRBJ1-1; TRBD1 matches 10 bases. This CDR3 has 15 residues. Germline V gene lookup returns CDR1 SGHNT and CDR2 YYREEE (reference sequence). Trimming cost V 3 bases and J 2 bases; bases outside gene matches: 4. CDR3 region: CASSSGTGVNTEAFF. CDR3 bases: TGTGCCAGCAGCTCCGGGACAGGGGTAAACACTGAAGCTTTCTTT. The whole variable domain, remainder taken from reference TRBV5-4 and TRBJ1-1, is ETGVTQSPTHLIKTRGQQVTLRCSSQSGHNTVSWYQQALGQGPQFIFQYYREEENGRGNFPPRFSGLQFPNYSSELNVNALELDDSALYLCASSSGTGVNTEAFFGQGTRLTVV.

The gene calls are TRBV5-5 and TRBJ1-2; 12 bases line up with TRBD1. The J segment lost 0 bases and the V segment lost 0 bases, leaving 9 bases of the junction unmatched. Germline V gives CDR1 SGHKS, CDR2 YYEKEE (reference sequence). The CDR3 contains 19 residues. This chain's CDR3 is CASSLGDRGRSPSNYGYTF. DNA of the CDR3: TGTGCCAGCAGCTTGGGGGACAGGGGGCGATCCCCTTCTAACTATGGCTACACCTTC. The full variable domain, completed using reference TRBV5-5 and TRBJ1-2, is DAGVTQSPTHLIKTRGQQVTLRCSPISGHKSVSWYQQVLGQGPQFIFQYYEKEERGRGNFPDRFSARQFPNYSSELNVNALLLGDSALYLCASSLGDRGRSPSNYGYTFGSGTRLTVV.

This clone was counted a few times. V is TRBV19 and J is TRBJ1-2; D is ambiguous. Looked up from germline, CDR1 is LNHDA and CDR2 is SQIVND (reference sequence). The CDR3 has 14 residues. The ends were cut back, 6 bases at V and 2 bases at J, with 13 bases in the middle. The CDR3 nucleotides read TGTGCCAGTAGCCCGACTTTGGTGAACTATGGCTACACCTTC. Translated: CASSPTLVNYGYTF.

This clone came up a few times. V is TRBV15 and J is TRBJ1-4; possible D gene TRBD1, 6 bases. The ends were cut back, 6 bases at V and 3 bases at J, with 17 bases in the middle. The CDR3 consists of 16 residues. Germline CDR1 LNHNV, CDR2 YYDKDF (reference sequence). CDR3 sequence (DNA): TGTGCCACCAGAGGAGGAGGCGGACAGCCTAATGAAAAACTGTTTTTT. Its translation: CATRGGGGQPNEKLFF.

In its sample, this clone was seen a few times. The rearrangement links TRBV13 to TRBJ1-3; no clear D gene. Germline V CDR1 and CDR2: PRHDT, FYEKMQ (reference sequence). With 4 bases removed from V and 0 bases from J, the gap between germline ends came to 7 bases. The length of the CDR3 is 14 residues. CDR3 residues: CASSSRSSGNTIYF. The CDR3 bases are TGTGCCAGCAGCTCCCGGTCCTCTGGAAACACCATATATTTT.

V gene TRBV6-5 combines with J gene TRBJ1-6; TRBD1 aligns across 9 bases. This CDR3 has 16 residues. CDR1 and CDR2 from the germline V gene are MNHEY and SVGAGI. J was trimmed by 10 bases and V by 2 bases; bases with no gene match: 9. DNA of the CDR3: TGTGCCAGCAGTTACGAGACACAGGGGGCTTTATCACCCCTCCACTTT. Its protein product is CASSYETQGALSPLHF.

The chain carries TRBV6-4 and TRBJ1-6, with TRBD1 matching over 7 bases. The ends lost 5 bases at V and 8 bases at J; junction bases unmatched: 3. Per the germline V gene, CDR1 is MRHNA and CDR2 is SNTAGT. The CDR3 has 13 amino acids. The CDR3 sequence is CASSTGAYSPLHF. Written as DNA, the CDR3 is TGTGCCAGCAGTACAGGGGCGTATTCACCCCTCCACTTT.

The gene calls are TRBV6-1 and TRBJ2-7; 7 bases fit TRBD1. The germline V gene has CDR1 MNHNS and CDR2 SASEGT. The junction had 10 bases not matched to a gene; V was cut back by 8 bases and J by 0 bases. The CDR3 covers 15 residues. DNA of the CDR3: TGTGCCAGCCCAGGTATTACAGGGGCCTCCTACGAGCAGTACTTC. Translated: CASPGITGASYEQYF.